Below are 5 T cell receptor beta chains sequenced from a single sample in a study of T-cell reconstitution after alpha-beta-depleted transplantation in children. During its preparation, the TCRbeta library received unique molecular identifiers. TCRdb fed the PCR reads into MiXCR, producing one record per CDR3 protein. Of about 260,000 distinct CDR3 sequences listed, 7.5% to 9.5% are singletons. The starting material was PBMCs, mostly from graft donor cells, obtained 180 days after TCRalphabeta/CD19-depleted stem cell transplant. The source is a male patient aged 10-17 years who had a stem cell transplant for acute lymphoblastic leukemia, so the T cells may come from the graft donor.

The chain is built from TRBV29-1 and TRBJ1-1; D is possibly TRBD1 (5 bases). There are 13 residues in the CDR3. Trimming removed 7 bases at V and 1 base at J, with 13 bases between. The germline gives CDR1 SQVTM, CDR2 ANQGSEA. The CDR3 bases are TGCAGCGGATCCGGGACGGAGAACACTGAAGCTTTCTTT. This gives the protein CSGSGTENTEAFF.

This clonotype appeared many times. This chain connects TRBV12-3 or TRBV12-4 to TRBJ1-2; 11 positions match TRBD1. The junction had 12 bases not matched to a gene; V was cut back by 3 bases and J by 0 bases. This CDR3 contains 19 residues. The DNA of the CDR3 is TGTGCCAGCAGTTTTCGTATTGGGACAGGGGGGGAACCTAACTATGGCTACACCTTC. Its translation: CASSFRIGTGGEPNYGYTF.

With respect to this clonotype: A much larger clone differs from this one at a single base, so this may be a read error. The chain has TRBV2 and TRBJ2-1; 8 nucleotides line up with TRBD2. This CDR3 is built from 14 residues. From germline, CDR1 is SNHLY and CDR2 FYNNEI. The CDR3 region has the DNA TGTGCCGGCAGGCGGGGGGTTGGGTACAATGAGCAGTTCTTC. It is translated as CAGRRGVGYNEQFF.

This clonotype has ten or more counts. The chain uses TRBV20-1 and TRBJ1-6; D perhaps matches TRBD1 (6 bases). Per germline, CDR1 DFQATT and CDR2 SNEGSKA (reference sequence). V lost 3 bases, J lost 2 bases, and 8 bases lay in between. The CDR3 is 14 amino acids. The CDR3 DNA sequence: TGCAGTGCTAGGGACAGAACCTATAATTCACCCCTCCACTTT. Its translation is CSARDRTYNSPLHF.

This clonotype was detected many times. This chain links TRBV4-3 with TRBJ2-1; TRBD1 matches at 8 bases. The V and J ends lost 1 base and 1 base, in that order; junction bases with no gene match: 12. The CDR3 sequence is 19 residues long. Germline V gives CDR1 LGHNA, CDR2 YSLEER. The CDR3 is CASSQAPNLDRGSYNEQFF. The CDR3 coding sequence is TGCGCCAGCAGCCAAGCCCCAAACCTCGACAGGGGTTCCTACAATGAGCAGTTCTTC.